The next 30 T cell receptor beta chains were all read from a single sample in a study of T-cell reconstitution after alpha-beta-depleted transplantation in children. Molecular barcoding with unique molecular identifiers was used for the TCRbeta library. TCRdb processed the PCR reads anew with MiXCR; each CDR3 protein has one entry. The sample lists around 410,000 distinct CDR3 sequences, 11% occurring once. The sample in question was PBMCs from the stem cell graft donor, obtained from the stem cell graft. The receptor source for this set is a human donor who donated a stem cell graft to a child with acute myeloid leukemia.

The chain employs TRBV18 and TRBJ2-7, with D unresolved. From germline, CDR1 is KGHSH and CDR2 LQKENI. The CDR3 runs to 13 residues. Between the trimmed V and J ends, which lost 3 bases and 3 bases, there was a span of 9 bases. For the CDR3, the DNA is TGTGCCAGCTCACCGACGAACCTCTACGAGCAGTACTTC. This gives the protein CASSPTNLYEQYF.

The chain is built from TRBV2 and TRBJ2-7, with 10 bases that match TRBD2. This CDR3 is built from 13 residues. V lost 6 bases and J lost 4; bases outside the gene matches: 3. CDR1 is SNHLY and CDR2 is FYNNEI in the germline V gene. CDR3 sequence: CASRTSGVYEQYF. Here the CDR3 DNA reads TGTGCCAGCAGAACTAGCGGGGTTTACGAGCAGTACTTC.

The CDR3 sequence is CATSLPGAQETQYF. The CDR3 nucleotides are TGTGCCACCAGCCTCCCTGGGGCTCAAGAGACCCAGTACTTC. This rearrangement joins TRBV15 to TRBJ2-5; perhaps TRBD1 as D (5 bases). The CDR3 consists of 14 residues. CDR1 and CDR2 (germline): LNHNV, YYDKDF (reference sequence). V was clipped by 5 bases and J by 2 bases, with 12 bases between them.

The CDR3 loop reads CSARSQGKGGATDTQYF. The CDR3 DNA sequence: TGCAGTGCTAGGTCGCAGGGGAAGGGGGGGGCCACAGATACGCAGTATTTT. The chain recombines TRBV20-1 with TRBJ2-3; D perhaps matches TRBD2 (7 bases). From germline, CDR1 is DFQATT and CDR2 SNEGSKA (reference sequence). V gave up 3 bases and J gave up 2 bases, with 21 bases separating them. This CDR3 spans 17 amino acids.

This clonotype appeared a few times. The chain is built from TRBV4-3 and TRBJ2-7; 7 nucleotides match TRBD2. CDR1 LGHNA and CDR2 YSLEER come from the germline V gene. The CDR3 totals 15 residues. V dropped 2 bases and J dropped 5; count of bases not matched to a gene: 9. CDR3 loop: CASSQMAGDDDEQYF. DNA for the CDR3: TGCGCCAGCAGCCAAATGGCGGGGGACGATGACGAGCAGTACTTC.

This clonotype was detected a few times. The chain links TRBV29-1 to TRBJ2-3; weak D call: TRBD1 (5 bases). V was shortened by 5 bases and J by 9 bases, with 18 bases between the two germline ends. Germline assignment: CDR1 SQVTM and CDR2 ANQGSEA. CDR3 length equals 13 residues. CDR3 nucleotide sequence: TGCAGCGTTAGTTCAGGGAACCGAGGAACGCAGTATTTT. This gives the protein CSVSSGNRGTQYF.

As for this clonotype: A junction end diverges from the germline sequence, so it may reflect a read error. This chain uses TRBV20-1 with TRBJ2-3; 10 bases are shared with TRBD2. In germline, CDR1 is DFQATT, CDR2 SNEGSKA (reference sequence). This CDR3 region has 13 residues. The CDR3 loop is CSAWPSGRDTQYF. The CDR3 DNA sequence: TGCAGTGCCTGGCCTAGCGGGAGAGATACGCAGTATTTC.

The J gene is TRBJ1-4, the V gene TRBV20-1; D is ambiguous. The ends were cut back, 1 base at V and 4 bases at J, with 7 bases in the middle. The germline V gene has CDR1 DFQATT and CDR2 SNEGSKA (reference sequence). The CDR3 sequence is 13 residues long. The CDR3 DNA is TGCAGTGCTAGAGGGGAGGATAATGAAAAACTGTTTTTT. Protein product: CSARGEDNEKLFF.

This clonotype was detected many times. The chain links TRBV7-2 to TRBJ2-3; D remains unclear. V was cut by 1 base and J by 4 bases, with 9 bases left in between. Germline loops: CDR1 SGHTA, CDR2 FQGNSA. CDR3 length: 14 amino acids. The CDR3 spells CASSLDTYSDTQYF. The CDR3 nucleotides read TGTGCCAGCAGCTTAGACACTTACTCAGATACGCAGTATTTT.

This clonotype came up a few times. The chain uses TRBV3-1 and TRBJ2-1, with D perhaps TRBD2 (5 bases). The germline CDR1 and CDR2 sequences are LGHDT and YNNKEL (reference sequence). V was shortened by 2 bases and J by 6 bases, with 8 bases between the two germline ends. The CDR3 extends over 13 amino acids. CDR3 in DNA: TGTGCCAGCAGCCAAAGAGGGAGCAATGAGCAGTTCTTC. Translated: CASSQRGSNEQFF.

This clonotype was counted at least ten times. This rearrangement joins TRBV15 to TRBJ2-1; 11 bases agree with TRBD1. Per the germline V gene, CDR1 is LNHNV and CDR2 is YYDKDF (reference sequence). CDR3 length: 15 residues. Trimming at V came to 5 bases and at J to 8 bases, leaving 8 bases not matched to a gene. CDR3 DNA: TGTGCCACCAGCCGCGCTGGACAGGGGGCCCATGAGCAGTTCTTC. This translates into CATSRAGQGAHEQFF.

This clonotype has a handful of counts. The J gene is TRBJ2-1, the V gene TRBV5-5; 7 bases match TRBD1. Trimming cost V 6 bases and J 6 bases; bases outside gene matches: 9. CDR3 length equals 14 residues. Germline-derived CDR1 and CDR2 are SGHKS and YYEKEE (reference sequence). The DNA of the CDR3 is TGTGCCAGCACGCCCGGGACAGATCTCAATGAGCAGTTCTTC. This sequence encodes CASTPGTDLNEQFF.

The chain couples TRBV4-1 to TRBJ1-6; D is perhaps TRBD1 (6 bases). The CDR3 is 16 residues long. The V gene's germline CDR1 is MGHRA and CDR2 YSYEKL. Trimming shortened V by 2 bases and J by 6 bases, and 14 bases separated the two germline ends. The DNA for the CDR3 is TGCGCCAGCAGCCAAAAGGGGGGAAGCGTTAATTCACCCCTCCACTTT. It translates to CASSQKGGSVNSPLHF.

This sequence joins TRBV5-1 and TRBJ2-3; 7 positions match TRBD1. V trimming: 6 bases; J trimming: 3 bases; junction bases outside the gene matches: 7. CDR1 and CDR2 from the germline V gene are SGHRS and YFSETQ. The CDR3 length is 14 residues. This CDR3 is CASIPGQRTDTQYF. Here the CDR3 DNA reads TGCGCCAGCATCCCGGGACAGAGGACAGATACGCAGTATTTT.

The chain combines TRBV7-9 with TRBJ2-1, with D possibly matching TRBD2 (5 bases). The CDR3 has 13 amino acids. CDR1 and CDR2 from the germline V gene are SEHNR and FQNEAQ (reference sequence). V was trimmed by 3 bases and J by 12 bases, leaving 15 bases between them. The CDR3 sequence: CASSFLGGFGQFF. The DNA of the CDR3 is TGTGCCAGCAGCTTCCTTGGCGGGTTCGGGCAGTTCTTC.

This clonotype was seen a handful of times. The CDR3 DNA follows: TGCAGTGCTAGCGGGACCTCAGATACGCAGTATTTT. As protein: CSASGTSDTQYF. The V gene is TRBV20-1, the J gene TRBJ2-3, with D possibly called TRBD1 or TRBD2 (5 bases each). Germline V lookup: CDR1 DFQATT, CDR2 SNEGSKA (reference sequence). This CDR3 is 12 amino acids long. V was cut by 3 bases and J by 4 bases, with 8 bases left in between.

In its sample, this clonotype was seen a few times. The chain joins TRBV20-1 to TRBJ2-4, with unresolved D. The CDR3 runs 17 residues. Germline V lookup: CDR1 DFQATT, CDR2 SNEGSKA (reference sequence). V lost 2 bases, J lost 1 base, and 18 bases lay in between. CDR3 residues: CSARPPAHLTAKNIQYF. Here the CDR3 DNA reads TGCAGTGCTAGACCTCCGGCCCACTTGACGGCCAAAAACATTCAGTACTTC.

This chain connects TRBV12-3 or TRBV12-4 to TRBJ2-2, with a possible D match to TRBD2 (7 bases). V was cut by 3 bases and J by 0 bases, with 17 bases left in between. The CDR3 is 18 residues long. DNA of the CDR3: TGTGCCAGCAGTTTCTCCCCCACGGGGGGCACGAACACCGGGGAGCTGTTTTTT. Protein sequence: CASSFSPTGGTNTGELFF.

The chain combines TRBV6-2 or TRBV6-3 with TRBJ1-6; D uncertain. Between the trimmed V and J ends, which lost 2 bases and 4 bases, there was a span of 15 bases. The CDR3 has 17 residues. Germline CDR1 is MNHEY and CDR2 is SVGEGT. CDR3 sequence: CASSYTSGRQYNSPLHF. CDR3 coding DNA: TGTGCCAGCAGTTACACCTCAGGACGGCAATATAATTCACCCCTCCACTTT.

V gene TRBV11-2 combines with J gene TRBJ2-7; the D gene is possibly TRBD1 (5 bases). Trimming left V 5 bases short and J 2 bases short, with 13 bases between. This CDR3 contains 14 residues. Germline values: CDR1 SGHAT, CDR2 FQNNGV. The CDR3 nucleotides are TGTGCCAGCAGCGGGGCGCCCACAACCTACGAGCAGTACGTC. Residues: CASSGAPTTYEQYV.

This clonotype showed up just a few times. J is TRBJ2-3 and V is TRBV2; 8 bases align to TRBD2. With 8 bases clipped from V and 4 bases from J, the junction kept 14 bases outside the gene matches. CDR1 SNHLY and CDR2 FYNNEI come from the germline V gene. The CDR3 contains 16 residues. The CDR3 loop reads CASRLVSGGSPDTQYF. In nucleotides, the CDR3 is TGTGCCAGCCGATTGGTTTCGGGGGGGAGCCCAGATACGCAGTATTTT.

V is TRBV5-1 and J is TRBJ2-2, with TRBD2 as a possible D gene (6 bases). The CDR3 covers 17 residues. The ends were cut back, 0 bases at V and 7 bases at J, with 19 bases in the middle. Germline assignment: CDR1 SGHRS and CDR2 YFSETQ. CDR3: CASSLAGDYDGSGELFF. The CDR3 bases are TGCGCCAGCAGCTTGGCCGGGGATTACGACGGGAGCGGGGAGCTGTTTTTT.

J is TRBJ2-6 and V is TRBV20-1; D not certain. V shed 1 base and J shed 2 bases, with 12 bases lying between them. The CDR3 spans 16 residues. Germline assignment: CDR1 DFQATT and CDR2 SNEGSKA (reference sequence). The CDR3 here is CSARAHVRTGANVLTF. Here the CDR3 DNA reads TGCAGTGCTAGAGCCCACGTGAGGACTGGGGCCAACGTCCTGACTTTC.

This clonotype was recorded many times. V is TRBV9 and J is TRBJ1-1; D might be TRBD1 (5 bases). In germline, CDR1 is SGDLS, CDR2 YYNGEE. The V end lost 0 bases, the J end lost 5 bases, and 14 bases lay between the germline ends. The CDR3 loop spans 15 amino acids. The CDR3 spells CASSVAPGRGTEAFF. For the CDR3, the DNA is TGTGCCAGCAGCGTAGCTCCGGGGCGGGGAACTGAAGCTTTCTTT.

The genes are TRBV29-1 and TRBJ2-3; maybe TRBD2 (6 bases). The CDR3 totals 13 residues. Trimming stripped 7 bases from V and 2 bases from J, with 13 bases between. Germline V gives CDR1 SQVTM, CDR2 ANQGSEA. CDR3 residues: CSAGEENTDTQYF. In nucleotides, the CDR3 is TGCAGCGCGGGAGAGGAGAACACAGATACGCAGTATTTT.

This clonotype was counted a few times. The CDR3 DNA reads TGCAGTGCTAGAGATCGCGGGACCCCGAGCTCCTACGAGCAGTACTTC. Its translation: CSARDRGTPSSYEQYF. The rearrangement uses TRBV20-1 and TRBJ2-7, with D perhaps TRBD2 (6 bases). V was trimmed by 0 bases and J by 0 bases, leaving 15 bases between them. Germline-derived CDR1 and CDR2 are DFQATT and SNEGSKA (reference sequence). CDR3 size: 16 residues.

The rearrangement links TRBV29-1 to TRBJ2-7; the D gene is possibly TRBD1 (5 bases). Germline CDR1 SQVTM, CDR2 ANQGSEA. The V gene lost 3 bases and the J gene lost 5 bases, with 14 bases spanning the gap. The length of the CDR3 is 13 residues. The CDR3: CSVEKQEDDEQYF. The CDR3 nucleotides are TGCAGCGTTGAGAAACAGGAAGACGACGAGCAGTACTTC.

V and J are TRBV6-1 and TRBJ1-1; 8 nucleotides line up with TRBD1. This CDR3 region has 16 residues. Trimming took 6 bases from V and 1 from J; bases not matched to a gene: 10. CDR1 and CDR2 (germline): MNHNS, SASEGT. The CDR3, as DNA: TGTGCCAGCAGCACAGACAGGGGAAGGGAGAACACTGAAGCTTTCTTT. Residues: CASSTDRGRENTEAFF.

This chain uses TRBV11-2 with TRBJ2-5; D is possibly TRBD2 (5 bases). Germline V lookup: CDR1 SGHAT, CDR2 FQNNGV. The CDR3 extends over 14 amino acids. Trimming removed 4 bases at V and 0 bases at J, with 9 bases between. As DNA, the CDR3 is TGTGCCAGCAGCTCGAAGCGGTACCAAGAGACCCAGTACTTC. Translated, it gives CASSSKRYQETQYF.

The chain couples TRBV20-1 to TRBJ2-1; 12 bases are a match to TRBD2. Germline trimming cut 1 base from V and 5 bases from J; bases unmatched to any gene: 3. This CDR3 spans 15 amino acids. Per germline, CDR1 DFQATT and CDR2 SNEGSKA (reference sequence). CDR3 in amino acids: CSARALAGGDNEQFF. For the CDR3, the DNA is TGCAGTGCTAGAGCGCTAGCGGGAGGGGACAATGAGCAGTTCTTC.